These 11 T cell receptor beta chains were sequenced from one sample in a study of blood T cells in healthy people across ages. Together with a sample-barcoded 5' primer, a J-beta primer mix was included in a second PCR lasting about 6 to 11 cycles. TCRdb re-derived calls from the 5' RACE reads in MiXCR, one entry per CDR3 protein. The table shows about 800,000 distinct CDR3 sequences, with around 25% occurring only once. These data were also reused for a study on T cells of mothers and their children.

Sequenced sample: blood. The origin of the receptors is a boy younger than 18 in good health.

The chain has TRBV6-1 and TRBJ1-1, with 10 bases identical to TRBD1. The CDR3 contains 15 residues. The trim removed 4 bases at V and 5 bases at J, leaving 7 bases unmatched. Germline values: CDR1 MNHNS, CDR2 SASEGT. Here the CDR3 reads CASSGQGAQKTEAFF. For the CDR3, the DNA is TGTGCCAGCAGTGGACAGGGGGCGCAAAAGACTGAAGCTTTCTTT.

This sequence joins TRBV20-1 and TRBJ1-2, with a possible D match to TRBD1 (6 bases). With 6 bases removed from V and 5 bases from J, the gap between germline ends came to 19 bases. Per germline, CDR1 DFQATT and CDR2 SNEGSKA (reference sequence). CDR3 size: 14 residues. This chain's CDR3 is CSATETGFGYGYTF. The CDR3 DNA reads as TGCAGTGCGACCGAAACAGGGTTTGGATATGGCTACACCTTC.

This chain joins TRBV6-6 and TRBJ2-5; D is perhaps TRBD2 (6 bases). Germline V gene data show CDR1 as MNHNY and CDR2 as SVGAGI (reference sequence). Trimming removed 2 bases at V and 5 bases at J, with 9 bases between. The CDR3 has 13 residues. In DNA form, the CDR3 reads TGTGCCAGCAGTTACCGGGAGACGGAGACCCAGTACTTC. This encodes CASSYRETETQYF.

V is TRBV12-3 or TRBV12-4 and J is TRBJ2-1; 10 nucleotides agree with TRBD1. V was clipped by 4 bases and J by 3 bases; unmatched bases: 9. The CDR3 sequence is 17 residues long. The CDR3 nucleotides are TGTGCCAGCAGTTCCCCCGGGACAGGGGTTCACTACAATGAGCAGTTCTTC. It encodes CASSSPGTGVHYNEQFF.

The gene calls are TRBV6-2 or TRBV6-3 and TRBJ2-5; no definite D call. The V end was cut by 7 bases, the J end by 1 base, with 10 bases between. CDR3 length equals 13 residues. Germline loops: CDR1 MNHEY, CDR2 SVGEGT. The CDR3 reads CASKQPAQETQYF. CDR3 nucleotide sequence: TGTGCCAGCAAACAGCCAGCCCAAGAGACCCAGTACTTC.

The V and J genes are TRBV6-5 and TRBJ1-4; 7 bases align to TRBD1. The V gene's germline CDR1 is MNHEY and CDR2 SVGAGI. Trimming cost V 4 bases and J 2 bases; bases outside gene matches: 16. The CDR3 is made up of 19 amino acids. CDR3 sequence reads: CASSLTISRGGATNEKLFF. The CDR3 bases are TGTGCCAGCAGTTTGACGATCTCGCGAGGGGGCGCGACTAATGAAAAACTGTTTTTT.

The chain carries TRBV7-9 and TRBJ2-7, with D unclear. Germline CDR1 SEHNR, CDR2 FQNEAQ (reference sequence). V was trimmed by 0 bases and J by 6 bases, leaving 9 bases between them. This CDR3 contains 13 residues. CDR3 loop: CASSLAVSAEQYF. The DNA of the CDR3 is TGTGCCAGCAGCTTAGCGGTGTCGGCCGAGCAGTACTTC.

The genes are TRBV29-1 and TRBJ1-4; tentatively, D is TRBD1 (5 bases). Germline lookup yields CDR1 SQVTM and CDR2 ANQGSEA. The CDR3 has 13 amino acids. The ends were cut back, 4 bases at V and 8 bases at J, with 14 bases in the middle. The CDR3 nucleotides are TGCAGCGTTGGAGGGGCTTCGGGGGAAAAACTGTTTTTT. This gives the protein CSVGGASGEKLFF.

This clonotype was counted a few times. This rearrangement joins TRBV7-2 to TRBJ2-4, with 7 bases identical to TRBD2. Per germline, CDR1 SGHTA and CDR2 FQGNSA. This CDR3 has 15 amino acids. V lost 1 base to trimming and J lost 3 bases; unmatched junction nucleotides: 3. Written as DNA, the CDR3 is TGTGCCAGCAGCTTAGAGGTAGCGGGCAAAAACATTCAGTACTTC. Translating gives CASSLEVAGKNIQYF.

This clonotype was counted a few times. A junction end diverges from the germline sequence, so it may reflect a read error. The rearrangement joins TRBV7-7 to TRBJ2-5, with TRBD1 matching over 7 bases. This CDR3 has 16 amino acids. CDR1 is SSHAT, CDR2 FNYEAQ, per germline (reference sequence). CDR3: CASSLRRAGGGETQYF. The CDR3 nucleotides are TGTGCTAGCAGCTTACGGCGTGCAGGGGGTGGAGAGACCCAGTACTTC.

This clonotype was seen a few times. The V call is TRBV28, the J call TRBJ2-5, with 11 bases that match TRBD1. Germline V gene data show CDR1 as MDHEN and CDR2 as SYDVKM. This CDR3 is 19 amino acids long. With V trimmed by 1 base and J by 1 base, 11 bases remained unmatched. The CDR3 loop is CASSLFRTGGTSGQETQYF. The CDR3 coding sequence is TGTGCCAGCAGTTTATTTAGGACAGGGGGCACTTCGGGCCAAGAGACCCAGTACTTC.